This TCR beta chain was captured by sequencing in a study of blood T cells in healthy people across ages. The authors ran a second PCR of 7 to 11 cycles using a sample-barcoded 5' primer and a J-beta primer mix. TCRdb recomputed calls from the 5' RACE reads with MiXCR, one row per CDR3 protein. The profile covers approximately 670,000 distinct CDR3 sequences, with 35% to 50% appearing a single time and 30% taken by the ten largest. V was shortened by 3 bases and J by 0 bases, with 10 bases between the two germline ends. The CDR3 loop spans 14 amino acids. Germline assignment: CDR1 SGHRS and CDR2 YFSETQ. This clonotype was detected only a few times. The antigen remains undetermined. Study-wide findings and caveats: The authors considered diversity estimates from one million T cells to be underestimates. Roughly linear declines in TCR beta diversity per million T cells occurred with age.

The TCR originated in an elderly man in good health. This chain uses TRBV5-1 with TRBJ2-7, with D possibly being TRBD1 (5 bases). Sequenced material: blood. As DNA, the CDR3 is TGCGCCAGCAGCTGGGCTGACAGCTCCTACGAGCAGTACTTC. It specifies CASSWADSSYEQYF.